This T cell receptor beta chain was identified during a study of CD8 T cells in ankylosing spondylitis. This clonotype was found many times. Its matching antigen is unknown. TCRdb analysed the 5' RACE reads with MiXCR anew, one entry per CDR3 protein. The table includes 500,000 or so distinct CDR3 sequences, about 5.7% detected once. Study findings and constraints: A TCR beta motif of eight highly homologous variants appeared characteristic of ankylosing spondylitis blood.

CDR1 SGHKS and CDR2 YYEKEE come from the germline V gene (reference sequence). Trimming removed 4 bases from V and 0 bases from J, with 16 bases in between. CDR3 length: 16 amino acids. This receptor was identified in a male donor with ankylosing spondylitis. The rearrangement uses TRBV5-5 and TRBJ1-1; possibly TRBD1 for D (6 bases). Sequencing was carried out using blood, either unsorted or a sorted T cell fraction (not recorded which). For the CDR3, the DNA is TGTGCCAGCAGCAAGGGGGGCGGGAGGGTGAACACTGAAGCTTTCTTT. It yields the protein CASSKGGGRVNTEAFF.